These 21 T cell receptor beta chains came from one sample sequenced in a study of blood T cell repertoires in COVID-19. The method was immunoSEQ multiplex PCR; TCRdb's version includes in-frame clones alone and lacks a portion of them. Altogether some 330,000 clones are present, approximately 89% being singletons, with the ten largest covering 5%. The sample consisted of PBMCs or T cells enriched from blood (not recorded which). The origin of the receptors is a man under 40 who had recovered from COVID-19.

The V gene is TRBV30, the J gene TRBJ2-3; tentative D call: TRBD1 (7 bases). The CDR3 runs 15 residues. Germline CDR1 is GTSNPN and CDR2 is SVGIG (reference sequence). Trimming stripped 2 bases from V and 8 bases from J, with 20 bases between. CDR3 sequence reads: CAWSTLGAGGSTQYF. CDR3 nucleotide sequence: TGTGCCTGGAGTACACTTGGGGCAGGGGGGAGTACGCAGTATTTT.

For this clone: Distinct nucleotide sequences in the sample also encode this CDR3. The chain has TRBV19 and TRBJ1-2; maybe TRBD1 (6 bases). Germline loops: CDR1 LNHDA, CDR2 SQIVND (reference sequence). V was clipped by 5 bases and J by 0 bases, with 10 bases between them. This CDR3 has 14 residues. This chain's CDR3 is CASSVDRANYGYTF. The CDR3 region has the DNA TGTGCCAGTAGTGTGGACAGAGCTAACTATGGCTACACCTTC.

The chain employs TRBV6-5 and TRBJ1-1, with D uncertain. Germline CDR1 and CDR2: MNHEY and SVGAGI. Trimming cost V 0 bases and J 2 bases, with 7 bases left between them. This CDR3 comprises 14 residues. CDR3 nucleotides: TGTGCCAGCAGTTACTCGAAAACTAACACTGAAGCTTTCTTT. Amino acids: CASSYSKTNTEAFF.

This clone was counted once. CDR3 sequence: CASSQETGGLEQYF. CDR3 nucleotide sequence: TGCGCCAGCAGCCAAGAAACGGGGGGCCTCGAGCAGTACTTC. This rearrangement joins TRBV4-1 to TRBJ2-7; weak D call: TRBD2 (7 bases). Germline V gives CDR1 MGHRA, CDR2 YSYEKL. The CDR3 runs 14 residues. Trimming took off 0 bases at V and 6 bases at J, with 12 bases between the two ends.

The chain combines TRBV19 with TRBJ1-6, with D perhaps matching TRBD1 (5 bases). The V and J ends lost 3 bases and 14 bases respectively, with 17 bases between them. The germline V gene has CDR1 LNHDA and CDR2 SQIVND (reference sequence). The CDR3 consists of 14 residues. The chain's CDR3 is CASSMGGQEKTLHF. CDR3 bases: TGTGCCAGTAGTATGGGGGGTCAAGAAAAAACCCTCCACTTT.

The gene calls are TRBV5-1 and TRBJ1-2; 8 bases are a match to TRBD1. This CDR3 comprises 14 residues. The V segment lost 5 bases and the J segment 1 base; nucleotides outside the gene matches: 4. Per germline, CDR1 SGHRS and CDR2 YFSETQ. The CDR3 protein is CASSGQGVNYGYTF. The CDR3 nucleotides read TGCGCCAGCAGTGGACAGGGTGTTAACTATGGCTACACCTTC. Complete variable domain (other parts from reference TRBV5-1 and TRBJ1-2): KAGVTQTPRYLIKTRGQQVTLSCSPISGHRSVSWYQQTPGQGLQFLFEYFSETQRNKGNFPGRFSGRQFSNSRSEMNVSTLELGDSALYLCASSGQGVNYGYTFGSGTRLTVV.

The V call is TRBV19, the J call TRBJ1-2; perhaps TRBD1 as D (6 bases). Germline CDR1 reads LNHDA; CDR2 reads SQIVND (reference sequence). Deletions cut 0 bases from V and 8 bases from J, with 16 bases between. The CDR3 sequence is 15 residues long. DNA for the CDR3: TGTGCCAGTAGTATAGATGGGTACACAGGGTCCGGCTACACCTTC. It codes for CASSIDGYTGSGYTF.

The J gene is TRBJ2-7, the V gene TRBV29-1; D may be TRBD2 (5 bases). Trimming took off 4 bases at V and 5 bases at J, with 21 bases between the two ends. The CDR3 has 15 amino acids. Germline V gene lookup returns CDR1 SQVTM and CDR2 ANQGSEA. CDR3 nucleotides: TGCAGCGTTGTAATCATGTCCCCGGGAAAGCACGAGCAGTACTTC. Translation gives CSVVIMSPGKHEQYF.

This chain joins TRBV6-5 and TRBJ2-5, with TRBD2 identical over 11 bases. This CDR3 comprises 15 residues. Germline V gene sequence: CDR1 MNHEY, CDR2 SVGAGI. Trimming cost V 5 bases and J 5 bases; bases outside gene matches: 7. CDR3 amino acids: CASSRSGGVWETQYF. Written as DNA, the CDR3 is TGTGCCAGCAGTCGTAGCGGGGGGGTCTGGGAGACCCAGTACTTC.

This clone was picked up one time. The chain recombines TRBV28 with TRBJ2-7; 9 bases match TRBD1. V lost 7 bases to trimming and J lost 1 base; unmatched junction nucleotides: 11. Germline V lookup: CDR1 MDHEN, CDR2 SYDVKM. The CDR3 is 16 residues long. In DNA, the CDR3 is TGTGCCAGCATCTTTGCCGTCGGGACAGGGTCCTACGAGCAGTACTTC. Its translation: CASIFAVGTGSYEQYF.

This chain links TRBV5-4 with TRBJ1-1, with 7 bases aligning to TRBD1. V dropped 0 bases and J dropped 8; count of bases not matched to a gene: 10. CDR3 length equals 15 residues. Germline CDR1 SGHNT, CDR2 YYREEE (reference sequence). The CDR3 DNA reads as TGTGCCAGCAGCTTGGAGGGCAGGGGGAGGACGGAAGCTTTCTTT. It yields the protein CASSLEGRGRTEAFF.

The chain employs TRBV4-1 and TRBJ1-1; no definite D call. Deletions cut 5 bases from V and 3 bases from J, with 13 bases between. The CDR3 has 14 residues. The germline V gene has CDR1 MGHRA and CDR2 YSYEKL. In nucleotides, the CDR3 is TGCGCCAGCAGCTTACAAACGTCCGACACTGAAGCTTTCTTT. It codes for CASSLQTSDTEAFF.

The CDR3 coding sequence is TGCGCCAGCAGTGATCGCTACGGAGGGGGCTACACCTTC. As protein: CASSDRYGGGYTF. V and J are TRBV10-2 and TRBJ1-2; the D is unclear. The V gene's germline CDR1 is WSHSY and CDR2 SAAADI. Trimming stripped 3 bases from V and 8 bases from J, with 13 bases between. The CDR3 totals 13 residues.

V usage is TRBV5-1 and J usage is TRBJ2-5; 9 bases align to TRBD2. Looked up from germline, CDR1 is SGHRS and CDR2 is YFSETQ. The CDR3 length is 18 residues. J lost 0 bases, V lost 0 bases, and 9 bases had no gene match. For the CDR3, the DNA is TGCGCCAGCAGCTTGGGGCTTGTGCTAGCGGGGAACCAAGAGACCCAGTACTTC. Translation: CASSLGLVLAGNQETQYF.

This rearrangement joins TRBV2 to TRBJ2-1, with a possible D match to TRBD2 (6 bases). Germline-derived CDR1 and CDR2 are SNHLY and FYNNEI. V was pared by 6 bases and J by 13 bases, with 16 bases between. The CDR3 covers 12 residues. CDR3 sequence reads: CASSPHRELQFF. CDR3 sequence (DNA): TGTGCCAGCAGCCCCCACCGGGAGTTACAGTTCTTC.

This chain joins TRBV2 and TRBJ2-7; TRBD1 matches 7 bases. J gave up 0 bases and V 8 bases, and 7 bases lay outside the gene matches. CDR1 and CDR2 from the germline V gene are SNHLY and FYNNEI. This CDR3 is 14 amino acids long. The CDR3 DNA reads TGTGCCAGCTGGCCGGGACAGAGCTCCTACGAGCAGTACTTC. Protein product: CASWPGQSSYEQYF.

This chain joins TRBV3-1 (or the pseudogene TRBV3-2) and TRBJ2-5, with D tentatively TRBD2 (5 bases). CDR3 size: 15 residues. Per the germline V gene, CDR1 is LGHDT and CDR2 is YNNKEL (reference sequence). The ends were cut back, 0 bases at V and 4 bases at J, with 12 bases in the middle. Written as DNA, the CDR3 is TGTGCCAGCAGCCAAGATATAGGGAGTTCAGAGACCCAGTACTTC. Amino acid sequence: CASSQDIGSSETQYF.

This chain links TRBV28 with TRBJ1-2; possible D gene TRBD1, 5 bases. The germline V gene has CDR1 MDHEN and CDR2 SYDVKM. The germline V and J ends were trimmed by 3 bases and 6 bases, with 20 bases remaining between them. The CDR3 contains 16 residues. CDR3 region: CASSFRVYFQGNGYTF. Written as DNA, the CDR3 is TGTGCCAGCAGTTTCCGAGTATATTTCCAGGGAAATGGCTACACCTTC.

This chain connects TRBV28 to TRBJ1-5, with D possibly being TRBD1 (6 bases). Trimming shortened V by 11 bases and J by 9 bases, and 23 bases separated the two germline ends. Germline loops: CDR1 MDHEN, CDR2 SYDVKM. The CDR3 is 14 residues long. The CDR3 here is CASRVDSSERPQHF. In DNA, the CDR3 is TGTGCCTCGCGTGTGGACAGCTCCGAGCGGCCCCAGCATTTT.

This clone was found once. The chain joins TRBV20-1 to TRBJ1-6; D is unresolved. Deletions cut 3 bases from V and 9 bases from J, with 15 bases between. The V gene's germline CDR1 is DFQATT and CDR2 SNEGSKA (reference sequence). CDR3 length equals 14 residues. The DNA of the CDR3 is TGCAGTGCTAGTACGGGGAGGACTTTTTCACCCCTCCACTTT. Its protein product is CSASTGRTFSPLHF.

The rearrangement uses TRBV9 and TRBJ2-2; the match to TRBD2 covers 15 bases. V was pared by 3 bases and J by 5 bases, with 2 bases of the junction left unmatched. This CDR3 is built from 16 residues. The germline V gene has CDR1 SGDLS and CDR2 YYNGEE. The CDR3 here is CASSGGTSGGTGELFF. The CDR3, as DNA: TGTGCCAGCAGCGGAGGGACTAGCGGGGGGACCGGGGAGCTGTTTTTT.